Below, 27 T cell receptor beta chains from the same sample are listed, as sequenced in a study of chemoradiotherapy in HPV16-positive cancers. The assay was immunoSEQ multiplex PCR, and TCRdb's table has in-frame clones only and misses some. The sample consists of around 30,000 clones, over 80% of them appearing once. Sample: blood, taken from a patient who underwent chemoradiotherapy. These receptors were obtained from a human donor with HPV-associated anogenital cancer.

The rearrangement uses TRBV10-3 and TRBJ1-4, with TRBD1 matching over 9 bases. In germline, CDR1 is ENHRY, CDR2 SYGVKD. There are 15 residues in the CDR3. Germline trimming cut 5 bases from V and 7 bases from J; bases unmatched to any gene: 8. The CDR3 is CAISLTGGEGEKLFF. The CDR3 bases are TGTGCCATCAGTCTTACAGGGGGCGAAGGTGAAAAACTGTTTTTT.

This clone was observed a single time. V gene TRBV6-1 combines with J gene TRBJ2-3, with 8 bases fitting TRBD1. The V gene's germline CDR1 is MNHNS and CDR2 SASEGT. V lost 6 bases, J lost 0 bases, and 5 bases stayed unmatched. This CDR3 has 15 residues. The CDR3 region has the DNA TGTGCCAGCAGGGACCGGGACAGGAGCACAGATACGCAGTATTTT. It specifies CASRDRDRSTDTQYF.

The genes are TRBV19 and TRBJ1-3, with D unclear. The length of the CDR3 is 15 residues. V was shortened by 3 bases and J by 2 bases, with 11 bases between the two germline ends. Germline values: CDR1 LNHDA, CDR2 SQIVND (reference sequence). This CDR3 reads CASSILGSTGNTIYF. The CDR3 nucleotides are TGTGCCAGTAGTATCCTGGGGAGTACTGGAAACACCATATATTTT.

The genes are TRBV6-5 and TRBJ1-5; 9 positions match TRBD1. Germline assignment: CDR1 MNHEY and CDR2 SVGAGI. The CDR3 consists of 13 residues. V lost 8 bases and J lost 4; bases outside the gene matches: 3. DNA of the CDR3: TGTGCCAGCCATGGACAGGGGAATCAGCCCCAGCATTTT. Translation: CASHGQGNQPQHF.

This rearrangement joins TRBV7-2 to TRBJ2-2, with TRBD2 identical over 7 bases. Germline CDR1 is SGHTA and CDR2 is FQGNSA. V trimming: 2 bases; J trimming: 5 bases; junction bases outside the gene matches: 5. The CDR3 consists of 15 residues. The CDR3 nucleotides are TGTGCCAGCAGCTTAATCCGCGGGAGTACCGGGGAGCTGTTTTTT. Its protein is CASSLIRGSTGELFF.

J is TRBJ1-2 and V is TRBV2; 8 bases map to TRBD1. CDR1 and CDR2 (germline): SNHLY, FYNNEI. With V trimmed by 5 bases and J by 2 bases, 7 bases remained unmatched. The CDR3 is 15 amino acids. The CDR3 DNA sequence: TGTGCCAGCAGTCGAGTGACAGGGGCGAACTATGGCTACACCTTC. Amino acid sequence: CASSRVTGANYGYTF.

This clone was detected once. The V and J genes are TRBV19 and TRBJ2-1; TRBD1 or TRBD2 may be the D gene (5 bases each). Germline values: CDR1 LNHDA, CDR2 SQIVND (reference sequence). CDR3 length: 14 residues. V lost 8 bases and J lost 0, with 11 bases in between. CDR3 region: CASRGPSSYNEQFF. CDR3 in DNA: TGTGCCAGTCGGGGACCGAGCTCCTACAATGAGCAGTTCTTC.

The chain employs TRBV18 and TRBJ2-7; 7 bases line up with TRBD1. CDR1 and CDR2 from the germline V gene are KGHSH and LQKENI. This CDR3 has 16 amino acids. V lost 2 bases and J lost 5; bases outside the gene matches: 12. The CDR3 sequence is CASSPGGRTTGNEQYF. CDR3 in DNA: TGTGCCAGCTCACCAGGCGGAAGAACGACAGGGAACGAGCAGTACTTC.

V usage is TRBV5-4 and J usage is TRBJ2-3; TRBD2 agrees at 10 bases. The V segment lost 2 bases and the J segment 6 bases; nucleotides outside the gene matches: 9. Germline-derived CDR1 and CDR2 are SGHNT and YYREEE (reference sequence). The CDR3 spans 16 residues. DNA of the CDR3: TGTGCCAGCAGCTTCCCCGGACTAGCGGAGACCGATACGCAGTATTTT. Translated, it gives CASSFPGLAETDTQYF.

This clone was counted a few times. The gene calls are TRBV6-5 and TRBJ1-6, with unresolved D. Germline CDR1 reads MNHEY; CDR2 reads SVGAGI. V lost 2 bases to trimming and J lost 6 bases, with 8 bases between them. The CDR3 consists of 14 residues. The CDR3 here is CASSYGVANSPLHF. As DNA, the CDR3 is TGTGCCAGCAGTTACGGGGTCGCTAATTCACCCCTCCACTTT.

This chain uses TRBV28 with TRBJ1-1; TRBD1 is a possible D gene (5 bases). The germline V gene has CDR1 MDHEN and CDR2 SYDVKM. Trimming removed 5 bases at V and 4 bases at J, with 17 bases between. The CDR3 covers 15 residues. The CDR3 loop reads CASSPPGRGSTEAFF. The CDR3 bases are TGTGCCAGCAGTCCCCCGGGGAGGGGAAGCACTGAAGCTTTCTTT.

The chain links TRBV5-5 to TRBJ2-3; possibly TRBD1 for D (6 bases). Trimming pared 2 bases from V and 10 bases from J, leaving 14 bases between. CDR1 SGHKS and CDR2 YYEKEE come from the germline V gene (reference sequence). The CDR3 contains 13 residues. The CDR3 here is CASSLQGRDSQYF. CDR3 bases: TGTGCCAGCAGCTTACAGGGACGTGACTCGCAGTATTTT.

The CDR3 reads CASSQVEQGLRKLFF. CDR3 in DNA: TGTGCCAGCAGCCAGGTCGAACAGGGGCTGAGGAAACTGTTTTTT. The chain carries TRBV7-9 and TRBJ1-4; TRBD1 agrees at 7 bases. Unmatched junction bases numbered 14, after V lost 5 bases and J lost 11 bases. The CDR3 loop spans 15 amino acids. CDR1 and CDR2 from the germline V gene are SEHNR and FQNEAQ (reference sequence).

Here the CDR3 DNA reads TGTGCCTGGAGCGGACAGGCAAGCGATGGCTACACCTTC. Protein sequence: CAWSGQASDGYTF. V is TRBV30 and J is TRBJ1-2; 7 nucleotides agree with TRBD1. V dropped 3 bases and J dropped 6; count of bases not matched to a gene: 7. Per the germline V gene, CDR1 is GTSNPN and CDR2 is SVGIG (reference sequence). The CDR3 loop spans 13 amino acids.

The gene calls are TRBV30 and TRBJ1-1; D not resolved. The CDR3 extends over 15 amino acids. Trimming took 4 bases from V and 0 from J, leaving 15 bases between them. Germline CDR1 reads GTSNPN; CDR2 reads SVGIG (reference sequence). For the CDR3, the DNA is TGTGCCTGGACCCCAGCGACCCGGGTGAACACTGAAGCTTTCTTT. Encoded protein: CAWTPATRVNTEAFF.

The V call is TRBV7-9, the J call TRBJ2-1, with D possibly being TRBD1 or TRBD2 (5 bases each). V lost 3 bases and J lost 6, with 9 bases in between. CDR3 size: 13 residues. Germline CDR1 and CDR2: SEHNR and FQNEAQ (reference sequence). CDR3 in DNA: TGTGCCAGCAGCTTGACAGCGGTCAATGAGCAGTTCTTC. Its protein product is CASSLTAVNEQFF.

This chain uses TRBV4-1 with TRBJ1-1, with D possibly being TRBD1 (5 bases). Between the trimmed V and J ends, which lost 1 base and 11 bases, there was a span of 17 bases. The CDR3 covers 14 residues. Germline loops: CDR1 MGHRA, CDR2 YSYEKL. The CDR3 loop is CASSQVGAGRSAFF. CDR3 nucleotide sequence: TGCGCCAGCAGCCAAGTGGGAGCAGGGAGGTCGGCTTTCTTT.

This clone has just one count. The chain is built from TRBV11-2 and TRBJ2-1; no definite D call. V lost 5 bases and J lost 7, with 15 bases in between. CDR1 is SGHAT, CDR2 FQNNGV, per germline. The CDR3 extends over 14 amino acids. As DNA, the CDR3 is TGTGCCAGCAGCCCACCCTTCAGGCCAAATGAGCAGTTCTTC. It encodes CASSPPFRPNEQFF. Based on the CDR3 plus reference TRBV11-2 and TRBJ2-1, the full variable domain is EAGVAQSPRYKIIEKRQSVAFWCNPISGHATLYWYQQILGQGPKLLIQFQNNGVVDDSQLPKDRFSAERLKGVDSTLKIQPAKLEDSAVYLCASSPPFRPNEQFFGPGTRLTVL.

In DNA, the CDR3 is TGCGCCAGCAGTGAGTCGGGACCGGGTCAGCCCCAGCATTTT. It translates to CASSESGPGQPQHF. V gene TRBV10-1 combines with J gene TRBJ1-5; D possibly corresponds to TRBD1 (5 bases). V was clipped by 0 bases and J by 6 bases, with 9 bases between them. The CDR3 loop spans 14 amino acids. CDR1 WNHNN and CDR2 SYGVQD come from the germline V gene (reference sequence).

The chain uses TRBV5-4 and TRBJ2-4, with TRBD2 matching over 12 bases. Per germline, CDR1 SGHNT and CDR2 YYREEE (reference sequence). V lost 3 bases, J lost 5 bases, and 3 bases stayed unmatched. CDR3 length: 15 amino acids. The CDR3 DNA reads TGTGCCAGCAGCTCTCTAGCGGGGGGGCAAAACATTCAGTACTTC. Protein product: CASSSLAGGQNIQYF.

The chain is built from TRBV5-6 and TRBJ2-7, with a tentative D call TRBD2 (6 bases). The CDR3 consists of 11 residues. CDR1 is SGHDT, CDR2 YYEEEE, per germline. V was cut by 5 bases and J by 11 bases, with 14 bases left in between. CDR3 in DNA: TGTGCCAGCAGATCCGGGACTGCGGAGTACTTC. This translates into CASRSGTAEYF.

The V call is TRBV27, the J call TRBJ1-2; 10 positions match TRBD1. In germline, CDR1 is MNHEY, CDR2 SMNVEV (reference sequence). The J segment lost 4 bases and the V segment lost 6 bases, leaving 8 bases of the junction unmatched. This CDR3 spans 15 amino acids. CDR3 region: CASRPGTGALYGYTF. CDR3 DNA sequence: TGTGCCAGCAGACCGGGGACAGGGGCCCTCTATGGCTACACCTTC.

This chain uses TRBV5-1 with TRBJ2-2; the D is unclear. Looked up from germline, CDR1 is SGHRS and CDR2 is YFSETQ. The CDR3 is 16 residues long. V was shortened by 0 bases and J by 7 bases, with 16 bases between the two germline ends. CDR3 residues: CASSLDTINRLGELFF. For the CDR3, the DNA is TGCGCCAGCAGCTTGGATACTATAAATCGTCTCGGGGAGCTGTTTTTT.

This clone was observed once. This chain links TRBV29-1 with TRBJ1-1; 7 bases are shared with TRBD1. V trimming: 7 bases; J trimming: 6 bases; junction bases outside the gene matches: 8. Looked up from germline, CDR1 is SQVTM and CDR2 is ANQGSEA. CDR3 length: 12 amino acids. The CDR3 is CSAWTGPSEAFF. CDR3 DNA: TGCAGCGCCTGGACAGGCCCCTCTGAAGCTTTCTTT.

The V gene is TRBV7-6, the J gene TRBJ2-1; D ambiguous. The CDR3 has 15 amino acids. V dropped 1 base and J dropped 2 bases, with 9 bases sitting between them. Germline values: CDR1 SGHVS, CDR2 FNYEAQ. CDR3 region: CASSLDRPTYNEQFF. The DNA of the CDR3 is TGTGCCAGCAGCTTAGACCGACCTACCTACAATGAGCAGTTCTTC.

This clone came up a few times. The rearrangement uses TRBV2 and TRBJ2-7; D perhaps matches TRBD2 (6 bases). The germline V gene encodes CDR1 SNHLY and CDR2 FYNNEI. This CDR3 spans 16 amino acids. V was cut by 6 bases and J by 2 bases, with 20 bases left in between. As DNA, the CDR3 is TGTGCCAGCAGATTCCAATTCGGGCGGGAACCCTACGAGCAGTACTTC. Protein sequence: CASRFQFGREPYEQYF. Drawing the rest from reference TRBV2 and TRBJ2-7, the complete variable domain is EPEVTQTPSHQVTQMGQEVILRCVPISNHLYFYWYRQILGQKVEFLVSFYNNEISEKSEIFDDQFSVERPDGSNFTLKIRSTKLEDSAMYFCASRFQFGREPYEQYFGPGTRLTVT.

The chain's CDR3 is CASSSEDNGYTF. In DNA, the CDR3 is TGTGCCAGCAGCAGCGAGGACAATGGCTACACCTTC. The V gene is TRBV21-1, the J gene TRBJ1-2; the table names TRBD1, a call not compared with the DNA. TRBV21-1 constitutes a pseudogene. The CDR3 is made up of 12 amino acids.